A selection of T cell receptor beta chains follows, all from one sample in a study of CD8 T cells in Susac syndrome. MiXCR was run by TCRdb on the immunoSEQ multiplex PCR reads, yielding one entry per CDR3 protein. The sample lists roughly 130,000 distinct CDR3 sequences; around 96% were seen once. What was sequenced was CD4+ T cells from PBMCs. The receptors derive from a human donor in good health. CDR3s include the opening cysteine and the closing phenylalanine or tryptophan. The D gene is left open where the match is weak. Not every row has a clone size; where given, it reads once, few, many or a size class.

clone_size,j_call,v_call,d_call,cdr3_aa,cdr3_nt
.,TRBJ1-1,TRBV27,.,CASSWGLMNTEAFF,TGTGCCAGCAGCTGGGGGCTCATGAACACTGAAGCTTTCTTT
.,TRBJ2-7,TRBV2,.,CASSEAGTAVYEQYF,TGTGCCAGCAGTGAAGCGGGTACAGCGGTCTACGAGCAGTACTTC
.,TRBJ1-1,TRBV3-1,.,CASSAMGRNEAFF,TGTGCCAGCAGCGCGATGGGCAGGAATGAAGCTTTCTTT
.,TRBJ2-7,TRBV7-2,TRBD2,CASSLTSGSYEQYF,TGTGCCAGCAGTTTGACTAGCGGGAGCTACGAGCAGTACTTC
.,TRBJ1-1,TRBV25-1,.,CASSEGQALEAFF,TGTGCCAGCAGTGAAGGTCAGGCCCTTGAAGCTTTCTTT
once,TRBJ1-4,TRBV30,.,CALERGEKLFF,TGTGCCCTGGAGAGGGGGGAAAAACTGTTTTTT
once,TRBJ1-3,TRBV7-2,TRBD1,CASSLARGQGNTIYF,TGTGCCAGCAGCTTAGCGCGAGGACAGGGGAACACCATATATTTT
.,TRBJ2-5,TRBV7-9,.,CASSFSAQGTQYF,TGTGCCAGCAGCTTCTCTGCCCAGGGGACCCAGTACTTC
.,TRBJ2-5,TRBV4-2,.,CASSQDKGAQETQYF,TGTGCCAGCAGCCAAGATAAGGGAGCCCAAGAGACCCAGTACTTC
.,TRBJ2-7,TRBV5-4,.,CASRSTGSGEQYF,TGTGCCAGCAGATCAACAGGGTCCGGCGAGCAGTACTTC
.,TRBJ2-3,TRBV7-6,TRBD2,CASSPRTAGGTDTQYF,TGTGCCAGCAGCCCCCGTACGGCGGGAGGCACAGATACGCAGTATTTT
.,TRBJ2-1,TRBV7-2,TRBD2,CASSLEAGGPGEQFF,TGTGCCAGCAGCTTAGAAGCGGGAGGGCCGGGTGAGCAGTTCTTC
.,TRBJ2-4,TRBV6-1,TRBD1,CASSQQQGVVVKNIQYF,TGTGCCAGCAGCCAACAACAGGGGGTTGTTGTCAAAAACATTCAGTACTTC
.,TRBJ2-3,TRBV5-1,.,CASSLVGARTDTQYF,TGCGCCAGCAGCTTGGTTGGCGCACGCACAGATACGCAGTATTTT
.,TRBJ2-4,TRBV11-2,.,CASSLILSGIQYF,TGTGCCAGCAGCTTAATTCTGAGCGGCATTCAGTACTTC
once,TRBJ2-4,TRBV7-2,.,CASSPSGDIQYF,TGTGCCAGCAGCCCCTCGGGGGACATTCAGTACTTC
.,TRBJ1-2,TRBV29-1,.,CSAISHGQGGYTF,TGCAGCGCCATCTCCCACGGGCAAGGGGGCTACACCTTC
.,TRBJ2-1,TRBV5-1,.,CASSFGAGTSYNEQFF,TGCGCCAGCAGCTTCGGAGCGGGTACCTCCTACAATGAGCAGTTCTTC
.,TRBJ1-5,TRBV5-1,TRBD1,CASSSTTGSNQPQHF,TGCGCCAGCAGCTCGACGACAGGGAGCAATCAGCCCCAGCATTTT
.,TRBJ2-7,TRBV3-1,TRBD2,CASSGRLARSYEQYF,TGTGCCAGCAGCGGACGACTAGCGCGTTCCTACGAGCAGTACTTC
.,TRBJ1-1,TRBV7-2,.,CASSSGTSLGAFF,TGTGCCAGCAGCTCCGGGACATCTCTCGGGGCTTTCTTT
once,TRBJ2-5,TRBV28,.,CASRWLQETQYF,TGTGCCAGCAGATGGCTCCAAGAGACCCAGTACTTC
.,TRBJ2-7,TRBV28,.,CASHRRLAVVGGLEQYF,TGTGCCAGCCATCGGAGACTAGCCGTGGTGGGGGGCCTAGAGCAGTACTTC
.,TRBJ2-2,TRBV6-5,.,CASKTGAMNTGELFF,TGTGCCAGCAAGACAGGAGCTATGAACACCGGGGAGCTGTTTTTT
once,TRBJ2-7,TRBV29-1,.,CSVARGGYEQYF,TGCAGCGTTGCAAGGGGGGGCTACGAGCAGTACTTC
.,TRBJ1-4,TRBV7-9,TRBD1,CASSDQGAGKLFF,TGTGCCAGCAGCGACCAGGGGGCTGGAAAACTGTTTTTT
.,TRBJ2-7,TRBV28,TRBD2,CASSGARTSGRIWYEQYF,TGTGCCAGCAGTGGGGCCCGGACTAGCGGGAGGATTTGGTACGAGCAGTACTTC
.,TRBJ2-5,TRBV18,.,CASSPRRDGDQCF,TGTGCCAGCTCACCTCGGAGAGACGGGGACCAGTGCTTC
.,TRBJ1-1,TRBV5-1,.,CASSLGSGVNTEAFF,TGCGCCAGCAGCTTGGGTTCAGGGGTGAACACTGAAGCTTTCTTT
.,TRBJ2-7,TRBV29-1,TRBD1,CSVKLTDRVLGEQYF,TGCAGCGTAAAACTGACGGACAGGGTTTTGGGCGAGCAGTACTTC
.,TRBJ1-4,TRBV3-1,.,CASSAAVNEKLFF,TGTGCCAGCAGTGCCGCCGTGAATGAAAAACTGTTTTTT
.,TRBJ2-7,TRBV28,.,CASTLNGGAGRAYEQYF,TGTGCCAGCACCCTTAACGGAGGGGCAGGCCGAGCCTACGAGCAGTACTTC
.,TRBJ2-7,TRBV7-9,.,CASTSAGLYEQYF,TGTGCCAGCACCTCAGCAGGGCTCTACGAGCAGTACTTC
.,TRBJ2-5,TRBV24-1,.,CATSDSHPRETQYF,TGTGCCACCAGTGATTCGCATCCACGGGAGACCCAGTACTTC
.,TRBJ1-3,TRBV15,TRBD1,CATSSPMGDRALWGNTIYF,TGTGCCACCAGCAGCCCAATGGGGGACAGGGCATTATGGGGAAACACCATATATTTT
.,TRBJ2-3,TRBV7-2,.,CASSLERGTDTQYF,TGTGCCAGCAGCTTAGAGCGGGGCACAGATACGCAGTATTTT
.,TRBJ2-7,TRBV3-1,.,CASSLLAYEQYF,TGTGCCAGCAGCCTTCTAGCTTACGAGCAGTACTTC
.,TRBJ2-5,TRBV24-1,.,CATSDARLPQETQYF,TGTGCCACCAGTGATGCAAGACTACCTCAAGAGACCCAGTACTTC
.,TRBJ2-7,TRBV20-1,.,CSARIGFFGRDEQYF,TGCAGTGCTAGAATAGGTTTTTTTGGGCGCGACGAGCAGTACTTC
few,TRBJ2-7,TRBV5-1,TRBD2,CASRSGGPGEQYF,TGCGCCAGCAGGAGCGGGGGTCCGGGCGAGCAGTACTTC
.,TRBJ2-5,TRBV29-1,.,CSVDPGLRETQYF,TGCAGCGTTGACCCAGGGCTGCGAGAGACCCAGTACTTC
.,TRBJ1-1,TRBV28,.,CASILGRVGEAFF,TGTGCCAGCATTTTAGGTCGGGTAGGTGAAGCTTTCTTT
.,TRBJ2-5,TRBV2,TRBD2,CASSELAGGLVPYF,TGTGCCAGCAGTGAGCTAGCGGGAGGTCTAGTACCTTACTTC
.,TRBJ2-7,TRBV5-1,TRBD1,CASFPGGASYEQYF,TGCGCCAGCTTTCCAGGGGGCGCTTCCTACGAGCAGTACTTC
.,TRBJ2-3,TRBV12-3/TRBV12-4,.,CASTSYGTQGTDTQYF,TGTGCCAGCACCTCCTACGGGACTCAGGGCACAGATACGCAGTATTTT
.,TRBJ1-2,TRBV2,.,CASSEAGAPIYGYTF,TGTGCCAGCAGTGAAGCCGGAGCTCCCATTTATGGCTACACCTTC
.,TRBJ1-5,TRBV12-3/TRBV12-4,.,CASSLRRYSNQPQHF,TGTGCCAGCAGTTTACGTCGGTATAGCAATCAGCCCCAGCATTTT
.,TRBJ2-2,TRBV29-1,.,CSVGADRAGELFF,TGCAGCGTTGGGGCCGACCGGGCCGGGGAGCTGTTTTTT
.,TRBJ2-4,TRBV28,.,CASSLEGENIQYF,TGTGCCAGCAGTTTGGAGGGGGAAAACATTCAGTACTTC
once,TRBJ2-6,TRBV28,.,CASSFIGGANVLTF,TGTGCCAGCAGTTTCATTGGGGGGGCCAACGTCCTGACTTTC
.,TRBJ2-1,TRBV20-1,TRBD2,CSPDSGGYNEQFF,TGCAGCCCAGACTCGGGGGGCTACAATGAGCAGTTCTTC
.,TRBJ2-3,TRBV4-2,TRBD2,CASSQELAVTDTQYF,TGTGCCAGCAGCCAAGAACTAGCGGTCACAGATACGCAGTATTTT
.,TRBJ1-5,TRBV6-6,.,CASKSDSNQPQHF,TGTGCCAGCAAATCGGATAGCAATCAGCCCCAGCATTTT